This T cell receptor (beta chain) emerged from a study of cytomegalovirus exposure and HLA in healthy donors. General study findings and limits: Researchers reported in a later analysis that a missense DCLRE1C variant was tied to TCR beta V- and J-gene trimming. Segments of the TCR beta V type were, in most cases, productive about 87% or about 30% of the time in an earlier analysis.

13 Jbeta primers and 60 Vbeta primers were used for the PCR. Original data processing: A later analysis tallied roughly 77 million unique TCR beta chains, 9.5 million to 14 million of them shared. Clones were read by immunoSEQ multiplex PCR, and TCRdb kept only the in-frame ones, dropping some. The V and J calls and the clone size are those of that table, but D and trimming were determined from the DNA. The data contain about 130,000 clones, 80% to 90% of them singletons. Germline V gene sequence: CDR1 LNHDA, CDR2 SQIVND (reference sequence). The CDR3 sequence is 15 residues long. The V gene end was trimmed by 4 bases and the J gene end by 8 bases; junction bases not matched to a gene: 12. On this clone itself: Antigen specificity is unknown.

V is TRBV19 and J is TRBJ1-2; 8 nucleotides match TRBD1. The sequencing sample was made of PBMCs. The receptor was isolated from a man aged 50-60 years in good health and CMV-seronegative. The CDR3 spells CASSTTQGVVSGYTF. CDR3 DNA: TGTGCCAGTAGTACAACACAGGGGGTAGTGAGCGGCTACACCTTC.